These 29 T cell receptor beta chains were all obtained from the same sample, sequenced in a study of post-analysis software for immune sequencing data (dated by TCRdb to the mid-2010s). General study outcomes and caveats: Roughly 5 TRBV segments, including TRBV5-6, TRBV5-1 and TRBV20-1, were significantly more frequent in patients than controls.

Library preparation employed PCR. The sequencer listed for this sample is Illumina HiSeq 2500. To reduce PCR and sequencing biases, unique molecular identifiers were incorporated into the TCR beta cDNA libraries. The public reads were reprocessed in TCRdb via fastp at Q25 and MiXCR, keeping in-frame beta chains. CDR3 protein duplicates are merged, each entry listing the most common genes and DNA. Across this sample there are more than 500,000 distinct CDR3 sequences, with approximately 34% seen only once. The ten largest clones represent roughly 6% of the sample. These TCRs are of unknown antigen specificity. Input material: blood. The receptor set was obtained from a girl younger than 18 with multiple sclerosis.

The V and J genes are TRBV12-3 or TRBV12-4 and TRBJ1-2; the D gene is possibly TRBD1 (6 bases). The CDR3 consists of 13 residues. Trimming took 2 bases from V and 7 from J, leaving 11 bases between them. The CDR3 sequence: CASSLQGWVGYTF. As DNA, the CDR3 is TGTGCCAGCAGTTTACAGGGGTGGGTTGGCTACACCTTC.

The sample holds a few counts of this clonotype. The gene calls are TRBV3-1 and TRBJ2-7; D not certain. Per germline, CDR1 LGHDT and CDR2 YNNKEL (reference sequence). The CDR3 contains 14 residues. V gave up 1 base and J gave up 5 bases, with 12 bases separating them. This CDR3 reads CASSQGPSSNEQYF. CDR3 nucleotide sequence: TGTGCCAGCAGCCAAGGACCCAGTAGCAACGAGCAGTACTTC.

This clonotype has more than one count but fewer than ten. The genes are TRBV14 and TRBJ2-5, with D perhaps matching TRBD2 (6 bases). TRBJ2-7 matches the DNA end more closely, so the J call is doubtful. The CDR3 totals 15 residues. Germline values: CDR1 SGHDN, CDR2 FVKESK. The CDR3 DNA sequence: TGTGCCAGCAGCCAAGACGCGACTAGACATGACGAGCAGTACTTC. Its translation is CASSQDATRHDEQYF.

This clonotype occurred many times. The chain is built from TRBV4-1 and TRBJ2-7, with D perhaps TRBD1 (6 bases). V lost 4 bases to trimming and J lost 2 bases, with 12 bases between them. This CDR3 spans 14 amino acids. The germline V gene has CDR1 MGHRA and CDR2 YSYEKL. CDR3 sequence reads: CASSPVQGTYEQYF. DNA of the CDR3: TGCGCCAGCAGCCCGGTACAGGGAACCTACGAGCAGTACTTC.

This chain connects TRBV20-1 to TRBJ2-1; 7 bases agree with TRBD2. Germline assignment: CDR1 DFQATT and CDR2 SNEGSKA (reference sequence). This CDR3 is built from 17 residues. Trimming took 3 bases from V and 7 from J; bases not matched to a gene: 18. The CDR3 bases are TGCAGTGCTAGTTACGGGACTACCCGCGGGGGTGGGAATGAGCAGTTCTTC. Translating it yields CSASYGTTRGGGNEQFF.

The chain links TRBV6-5 to TRBJ2-1, with 8 bases that match TRBD2. Germline lookup yields CDR1 MNHEY and CDR2 SVGAGI. The V and J ends lost 6 bases and 2 bases, in that order; junction bases with no gene match: 3. The CDR3 is 14 amino acids. DNA of the CDR3: TGTGCCAGCAGAGCAGCGGGGGCCTACAATGAGCAGTTCTTC. Its translation is CASRAAGAYNEQFF.

The chain links TRBV6-1 to TRBJ1-1; D ambiguous. Germline CDR1 MNHNS, CDR2 SASEGT. CDR3 length: 13 residues. V was shortened by 6 bases and J by 7 bases, with 15 bases between the two germline ends. The CDR3 protein is CASSLDRGIEAFF. CDR3 nucleotide sequence: TGTGCCAGCAGCCTTGACCGTGGGATTGAAGCTTTCTTT.

There are a few counts of this clonotype. The V and J genes are TRBV11-2 and TRBJ1-2, with no clear D. V lost 2 bases to trimming and J lost 13 bases, with 14 bases between them. This CDR3 is 12 amino acids long. Germline assignment: CDR1 SGHAT and CDR2 FQNNGV. The CDR3 nucleotides are TGTGCCAGCAGCTTAACCCACGGGCACACCACCTTC. Amino acid sequence: CASSLTHGHTTF. The entire variable domain, with the rest obtained from reference TRBV11-2 and TRBJ1-2, is as follows: EAGVAQSPRYKIIEKRQSVAFWCNPISGHATLYWYQQILGQGPKLLIQFQNNGVVDDSQLPKDRFSAERLKGVDSTLKIQPAKLEDSAVYLCASSLTHGHTTFGSGTRLTVV.

The sample holds many counts of this clonotype. The chain has TRBV29-1 and TRBJ2-3; D is perhaps TRBD2 (6 bases). The V end was cut by 7 bases, the J end by 1 base, with 15 bases between. Germline V gene sequence: CDR1 SQVTM, CDR2 ANQGSEA. The CDR3 length is 14 residues. CDR3 nucleotides: TGCAGCGCCGTCGGCGGGGAGGGCACAGATACGCAGTATTTT. Its translation is CSAVGGEGTDTQYF.

The chain employs TRBV5-1 and TRBJ2-1; TRBD2 matches at 8 bases. Germline trimming cut 0 bases from V and 4 bases from J; bases unmatched to any gene: 9. CDR1 is SGHRS and CDR2 is YFSETQ in the germline V gene. The CDR3 has 17 amino acids. CDR3 sequence (DNA): TGCGCCAGCAGCTTGGCGGAAGCGGGGGTCGTATACAATGAGCAGTTCTTC. Residues: CASSLAEAGVVYNEQFF.

This clonotype has only a few counts. J is TRBJ2-1 and V is TRBV15, with D perhaps matching TRBD2 (5 bases). The CDR3 is made up of 14 amino acids. The germline gives CDR1 LNHNV, CDR2 YYDKDF (reference sequence). Trimming stripped 1 base from V and 7 bases from J, with 11 bases between. CDR3 sequence (DNA): TGTGCCACCAGCAGAGCCATTCCGGGGAATGAGCAGTTCTTC. It codes for CATSRAIPGNEQFF.

Details on this clonotype: A much larger clone is a single base away; this may be a read error. The rearrangement uses TRBV5-1 and TRBJ2-5; D assignment may be TRBD1 or TRBD2 (5 bases each). This CDR3 is 13 amino acids long. V lost 2 bases and J 3 bases, leaving 8 bases between the germline ends. Germline V gives CDR1 SGHRS, CDR2 YFSETQ. The chain's CDR3 is CASSLEGKETQYF. The CDR3 region has the DNA TGCGCCAGCAGCTTAGAGGGGAAAGAGACCCAGTACTTC.

The chain links TRBV7-9 to TRBJ1-1; D call uncertain. This CDR3 is built from 14 residues. V lost 0 bases and J lost 3, with 8 bases in between. From germline, CDR1 is SEHNR and CDR2 FQNEAQ (reference sequence). CDR3 in amino acids: CASSLAGFYTEAFF. The CDR3, as DNA: TGTGCCAGCAGCTTAGCAGGGTTCTACACTGAAGCTTTCTTT.

This clonotype turned up a few times. The chain is built from TRBV14 and TRBJ1-2, with 9 bases lining up with TRBD1. This CDR3 is 15 amino acids long. With 6 bases clipped from V and 6 bases from J, the junction kept 11 bases outside the gene matches. Germline CDR1 and CDR2: SGHDN and FVKESK. For the CDR3, the DNA is TGTGCCAGCAGTCGGATCTCGGGACAGGGCAATGGCTACACCTTC. Translated, it gives CASSRISGQGNGYTF.

The gene calls are TRBV6-5 and TRBJ2-3, with 8 bases matching TRBD2. This CDR3 has 15 amino acids. Trimming cost V 6 bases and J 2 bases; bases outside gene matches: 7. Germline-derived CDR1 and CDR2 are MNHEY and SVGAGI. The CDR3 coding sequence is TGTGCCAGCAGGGATATAGCGGGGAACACAGATACGCAGTATTTT. This gives the protein CASRDIAGNTDTQYF.

In its sample, this clonotype was seen a few times. The chain couples TRBV20-1 to TRBJ2-3, with D perhaps matching TRBD2 (5 bases). This CDR3 is 13 amino acids long. V lost 1 base to trimming and J lost 3 bases, with 8 bases between them. Germline V CDR1 and CDR2: DFQATT, SNEGSKA (reference sequence). CDR3: CSARGVATDTQYF. Written as DNA, the CDR3 is TGCAGTGCTAGAGGGGTAGCGACAGATACGCAGTATTTT.

The chain is built from TRBV6-5 and TRBJ2-1; D gene uncertain. The DNA end lines up better with TRBJ2-7; the J call may be wrong. The CDR3 is made up of 16 amino acids. Germline CDR1 reads MNHEY; CDR2 reads SVGAGI. The CDR3 sequence is CASSYSGGMPLYEQYF. The CDR3, as DNA: TGTGCCAGCAGTTACTCGGGCGGCATGCCCCTCTACGAGCAGTACTTC.

The V gene is TRBV27, the J gene TRBJ1-1, with a tentative D call TRBD1 (5 bases). Germline V CDR1 and CDR2: MNHEY, SMNVEV (reference sequence). Trimming took 5 bases from V and 3 from J, leaving 19 bases between them. This CDR3 has 16 residues. This CDR3 reads CASSPGGWVLDTEAFF. The DNA for the CDR3 is TGTGCCAGCAGTCCGGGGGGGTGGGTGTTGGACACTGAAGCTTTCTTT.

In this sample, this clonotype turned up a few times. CDR3 amino acids: CSARVTTGRDETQYF. The DNA of the CDR3 is TGCAGTGCTAGAGTGACGACAGGGAGGGACGAGACCCAGTACTTC. The chain has TRBV20-1 and TRBJ2-5, with D perhaps given as TRBD1 or TRBD2 (7 bases each). Looked up from germline, CDR1 is DFQATT and CDR2 is SNEGSKA (reference sequence). CDR3 length: 15 amino acids. Trimming left V 1 base short and J 5 bases short, with 17 bases between.

V gene TRBV3-1 combines with J gene TRBJ1-2, with 8 bases lining up with TRBD1. V shed 3 bases, J shed 1 base, and the junction held 4 bases outside the gene matches. This CDR3 comprises 15 residues. The germline CDR1 and CDR2 sequences are LGHDT and YNNKEL (reference sequence). The DNA for the CDR3 is TGTGCCAGCAGCCACCGACAGGGGAATAACTATGGCTACACCTTC. This encodes CASSHRQGNNYGYTF.

The chain has TRBV20-1 and TRBJ2-3, with a possible D match to TRBD2 (7 bases). Trimming stripped 0 bases from V and 0 bases from J, with 13 bases between. Germline CDR1 is DFQATT and CDR2 is SNEGSKA (reference sequence). The CDR3 contains 16 residues. The CDR3 loop is CSARDNGGRSTDTQYF. The CDR3 DNA reads as TGCAGTGCTAGAGACAACGGGGGGCGGAGCACAGATACGCAGTATTTT.

This clonotype came up a few times. The gene calls are TRBV5-1 and TRBJ2-3; the match to TRBD2 covers 10 bases. In germline, CDR1 is SGHRS, CDR2 YFSETQ. CDR3 size: 17 residues. V was clipped by 0 bases and J by 2 bases; unmatched bases: 6. The CDR3 DNA reads TGCGCCAGCAGCTTGGCGGTAGCGGGGGGCTCCACAGATACGCAGTATTTT. Its translation is CASSLAVAGGSTDTQYF.

The chain uses TRBV7-9 and TRBJ1-1; 7 bases align to TRBD1. The CDR3 sequence is 12 residues long. With V trimmed by 6 bases and J by 11 bases, 9 bases remained unmatched. From germline, CDR1 is SEHNR and CDR2 FQNEAQ (reference sequence). CDR3 in amino acids: CASRRGGSTAFF. For the CDR3, the DNA is TGTGCCAGCAGGCGAGGGGGCTCTACGGCTTTCTTT. Supplemented by reference TRBV7-9 and TRBJ1-1, the full variable domain reads DTGVSQNPRHKITKRGQNVTFRCDPISEHNRLYWYRQTLGQGPEFLTYFQNEAQLEKSRLLSDRFSAERPKGSFSTLEIQRTEQGDSAMYLCASRRGGSTAFFGQGTRLTVV.

J is TRBJ2-5 and V is TRBV18, with TRBD1 as a possible D gene (6 bases). The germline V gene has CDR1 KGHSH and CDR2 LQKENI. This CDR3 has 15 residues. The V gene lost 4 bases and the J gene lost 2 bases, with 14 bases spanning the gap. CDR3 in amino acids: CASSRTPGQQETQYF. The CDR3 DNA sequence: TGTGCCAGCTCACGCACCCCCGGACAGCAAGAGACCCAGTACTTC.

This clonotype was found a few times. This chain connects TRBV10-1 to TRBJ2-4, with D perhaps matching TRBD1 or TRBD2 (5 bases each). TRBJ2-7 matches the DNA end more closely, so the J call is doubtful. The length of the CDR3 is 12 residues. Germline values: CDR1 WNHNN, CDR2 SYGVQD (reference sequence). CDR3 DNA: TGCGCCAGCAGTGGTTTTGGGGGCGAGCAGTACTTC. Translating gives CASSGFGGEQYF.

The chain employs TRBV20-1 and TRBJ1-6; TRBD1 matches 7 bases. CDR3 size: 18 residues. CDR1 and CDR2 (germline): DFQATT, SNEGSKA (reference sequence). The J segment lost 2 bases and the V segment lost 3 bases, leaving 13 bases of the junction unmatched. CDR3 nucleotide sequence: TGCAGTGCTAGCGCATTGGACAGGAAGTGGACCTATAATTCACCCCTCCACTTT. Translation gives CSASALDRKWTYNSPLHF.

The genes are TRBV2 and TRBJ2-2; 7 bases align to TRBD2. Germline CDR1 reads SNHLY; CDR2 reads FYNNEI. The CDR3 is 15 residues long. Trimming at V came to 3 bases and at J to 7 bases, leaving 8 bases not matched to a gene. The CDR3 sequence: CASSEASGPIGELFF. In DNA form, the CDR3 reads TGTGCCAGCAGTGAGGCTAGCGGACCGATCGGGGAGCTGTTTTTT.

This clonotype was counted a few times. This chain uses TRBV7-3 with TRBJ2-5, with D possibly matching TRBD2 (5 bases). Trimming shortened V by 0 bases and J by 5 bases, and 10 bases separated the two germline ends. Germline V gene data show CDR1 as SGHTA and CDR2 as FQGTGA. This CDR3 is 14 amino acids long. DNA for the CDR3: TGTGCCAGCAGCTTAACCATTAGCGAGGAGACCCAGTACTTC. Its protein product is CASSLTISEETQYF.

The chain uses TRBV4-1 and TRBJ2-1; 10 bases map to TRBD2. CDR3 length equals 21 residues. V lost 5 bases, J lost 0 bases, and 19 bases stayed unmatched. Germline-derived CDR1 and CDR2 are MGHRA and YSYEKL. The CDR3 bases are TGCGCCAGCAGCGAACTTCCTGAGCTAGCGGGGGACCTAAGCTCCTACAATGAGCAGTTCTTC. Its translation is CASSELPELAGDLSSYNEQFF.